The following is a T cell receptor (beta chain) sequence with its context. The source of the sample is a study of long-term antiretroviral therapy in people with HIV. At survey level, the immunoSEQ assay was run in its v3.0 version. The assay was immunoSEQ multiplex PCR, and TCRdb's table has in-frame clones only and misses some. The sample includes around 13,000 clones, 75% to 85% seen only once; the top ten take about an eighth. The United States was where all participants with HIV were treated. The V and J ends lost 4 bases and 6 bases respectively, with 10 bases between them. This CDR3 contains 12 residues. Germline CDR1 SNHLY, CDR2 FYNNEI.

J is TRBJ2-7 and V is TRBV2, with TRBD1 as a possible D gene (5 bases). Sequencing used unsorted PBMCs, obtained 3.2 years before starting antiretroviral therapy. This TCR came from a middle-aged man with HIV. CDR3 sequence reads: CASSVLGREQYF. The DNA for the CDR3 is TGTGCCAGCAGTGTATTGGGGCGCGAGCAGTACTTC.